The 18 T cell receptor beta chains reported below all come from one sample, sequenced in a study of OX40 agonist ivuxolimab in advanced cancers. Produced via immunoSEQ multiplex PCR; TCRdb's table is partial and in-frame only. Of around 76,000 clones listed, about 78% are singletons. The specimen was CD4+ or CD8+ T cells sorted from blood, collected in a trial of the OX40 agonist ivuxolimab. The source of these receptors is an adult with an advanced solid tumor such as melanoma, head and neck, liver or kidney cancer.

The DNA of the CDR3 is TGTGCCAGCAGCTTGGGTCTAGCGGGAGGCCCCTCCTACGAGCAGTACTTC. This translates into CASSLGLAGGPSYEQYF. The chain carries TRBV5-5 and TRBJ2-7; 11 bases map to TRBD2. CDR1 is SGHKS, CDR2 YYEKEE, per germline (reference sequence). The CDR3 runs 17 residues. V shed 0 bases and J 0 bases; nucleotides not matched to a gene: 5.

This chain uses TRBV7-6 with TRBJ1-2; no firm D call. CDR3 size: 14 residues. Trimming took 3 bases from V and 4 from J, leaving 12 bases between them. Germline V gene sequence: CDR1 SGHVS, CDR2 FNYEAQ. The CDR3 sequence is CASSFSTASYGYTF. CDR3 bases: TGTGCCAGCAGCTTTAGTACAGCATCCTATGGCTACACCTTC.

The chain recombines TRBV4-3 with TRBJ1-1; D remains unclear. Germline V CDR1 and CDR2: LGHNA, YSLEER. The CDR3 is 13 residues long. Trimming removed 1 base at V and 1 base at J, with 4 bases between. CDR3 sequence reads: CASSQAPNTEAFF. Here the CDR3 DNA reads TGCGCCAGCAGCCAAGCCCCGAACACTGAAGCTTTCTTT.

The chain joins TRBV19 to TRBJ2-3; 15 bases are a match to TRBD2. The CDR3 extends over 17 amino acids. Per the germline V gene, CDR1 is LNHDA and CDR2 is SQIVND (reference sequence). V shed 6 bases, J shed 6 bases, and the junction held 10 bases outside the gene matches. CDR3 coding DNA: TGTGCCAGTAGGCCGTCGGGACTAGCGGGGGGCGGGGATACGCAGTATTTT. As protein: CASRPSGLAGGGDTQYF.

CDR3 sequence reads: CASSFSDVYGYTF. DNA for the CDR3: TGTGCCAGCAGCTTTTCGGACGTCTACGGCTACACCTTC. The rearrangement joins TRBV11-2 to TRBJ1-2; no definite D call. The length of the CDR3 is 13 residues. Per the germline V gene, CDR1 is SGHAT and CDR2 is FQNNGV. Trimming took 3 bases from V and 8 from J, leaving 13 bases between them.

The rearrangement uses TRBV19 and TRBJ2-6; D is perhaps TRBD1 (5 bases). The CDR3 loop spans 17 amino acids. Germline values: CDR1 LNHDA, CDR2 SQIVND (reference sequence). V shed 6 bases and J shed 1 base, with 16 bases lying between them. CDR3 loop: CASRTGRTISGANVLTF. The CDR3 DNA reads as TGTGCCAGTAGAACAGGACGGACCATTTCTGGGGCCAACGTCCTGACTTTC.

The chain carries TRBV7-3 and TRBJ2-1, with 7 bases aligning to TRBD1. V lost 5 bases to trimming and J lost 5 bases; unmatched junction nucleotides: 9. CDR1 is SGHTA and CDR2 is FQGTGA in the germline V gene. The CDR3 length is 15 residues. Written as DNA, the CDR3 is TGTGCCAGCAGCCCACCCGGACAGGCGAACAATGAGCAGTTCTTC. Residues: CASSPPGQANNEQFF.

The CDR3 DNA sequence: TGTGCCAGCGAGACACGCTCTGGGGCCAACGTCCTGACTTTC. Its protein product is CASETRSGANVLTF. The chain carries TRBV7-9 and TRBJ2-6; no reliable D call. The CDR3 runs 14 residues. The germline gives CDR1 SEHNR, CDR2 FQNEAQ (reference sequence). V was cut by 8 bases and J by 0 bases, with 8 bases left in between.

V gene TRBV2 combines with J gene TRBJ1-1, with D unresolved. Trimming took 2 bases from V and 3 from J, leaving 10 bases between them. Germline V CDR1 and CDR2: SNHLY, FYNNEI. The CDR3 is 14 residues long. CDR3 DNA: TGTGCCAGCAGTGAATTGGGGTATGACACTGAAGCTTTCTTT. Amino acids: CASSELGYDTEAFF. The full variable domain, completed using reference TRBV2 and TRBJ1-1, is EPEVTQTPSHQVTQMGQEVILRCVPISNHLYFYWYRQILGQKVEFLVSFYNNEISEKSEIFDDQFSVERPDGSNFTLKIRSTKLEDSAMYFCASSELGYDTEAFFGQGTRLTVV.

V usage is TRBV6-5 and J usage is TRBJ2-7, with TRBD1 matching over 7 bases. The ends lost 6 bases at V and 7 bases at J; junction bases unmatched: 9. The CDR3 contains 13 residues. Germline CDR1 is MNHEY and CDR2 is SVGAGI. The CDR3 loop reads CASRKTGVEEQYF. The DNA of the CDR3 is TGTGCCAGCAGAAAAACAGGGGTGGAGGAGCAGTACTTC.

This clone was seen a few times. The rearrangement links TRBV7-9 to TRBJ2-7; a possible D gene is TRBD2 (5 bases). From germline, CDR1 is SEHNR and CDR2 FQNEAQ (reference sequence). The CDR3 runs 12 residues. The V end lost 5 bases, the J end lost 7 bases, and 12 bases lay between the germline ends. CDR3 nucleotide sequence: TGTGCCAGCAGCGTTACTAGTGTGGAGCAGTACTTC. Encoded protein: CASSVTSVEQYF.

The CDR3 DNA reads TGTGCCAGCAGACAGAATAATGAAAAACTGTTTTTT. Protein sequence: CASRQNNEKLFF. The gene calls are TRBV6-5 and TRBJ1-4; D gene uncertain. The V gene's germline CDR1 is MNHEY and CDR2 SVGAGI. Trimming took off 6 bases at V and 4 bases at J, with 6 bases between the two ends. This CDR3 contains 12 residues.

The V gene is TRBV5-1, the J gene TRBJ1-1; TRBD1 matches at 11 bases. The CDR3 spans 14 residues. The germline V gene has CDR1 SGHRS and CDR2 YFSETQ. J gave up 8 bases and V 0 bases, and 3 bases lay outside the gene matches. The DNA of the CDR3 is TGCGCCAGCAGCTTGGGTGGACAGGGGGCCGAAGCTTTCTTT. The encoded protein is CASSLGGQGAEAFF.

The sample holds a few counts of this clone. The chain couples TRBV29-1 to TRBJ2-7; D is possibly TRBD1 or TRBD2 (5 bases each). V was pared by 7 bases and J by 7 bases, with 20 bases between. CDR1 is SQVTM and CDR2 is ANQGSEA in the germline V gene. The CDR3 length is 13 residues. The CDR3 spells CSGQKGTLGEQYF. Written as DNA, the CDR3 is TGCAGCGGTCAGAAAGGGACCTTAGGAGAGCAGTACTTC.

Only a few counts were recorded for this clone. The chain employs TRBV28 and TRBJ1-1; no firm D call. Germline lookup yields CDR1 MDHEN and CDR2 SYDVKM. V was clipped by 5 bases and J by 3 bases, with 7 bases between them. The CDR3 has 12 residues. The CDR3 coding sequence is TGTGCCAGCAGTACCACTTACACTGAAGCTTTCTTT. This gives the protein CASSTTYTEAFF.

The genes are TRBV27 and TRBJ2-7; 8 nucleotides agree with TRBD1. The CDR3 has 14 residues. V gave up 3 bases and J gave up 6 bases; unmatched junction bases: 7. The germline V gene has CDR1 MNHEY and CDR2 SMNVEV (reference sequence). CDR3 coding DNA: TGTGCCAGCAGTTTCTTATCGGACAGGGCCGAGCAGTACTTC. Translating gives CASSFLSDRAEQYF.

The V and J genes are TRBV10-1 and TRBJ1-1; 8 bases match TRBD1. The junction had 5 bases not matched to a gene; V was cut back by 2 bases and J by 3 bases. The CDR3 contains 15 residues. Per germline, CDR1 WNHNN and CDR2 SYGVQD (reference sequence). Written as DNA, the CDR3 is TGCGCCAGCAGTGAGCAGGGGGCGGCCTACACTGAAGCTTTCTTT. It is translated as CASSEQGAAYTEAFF.

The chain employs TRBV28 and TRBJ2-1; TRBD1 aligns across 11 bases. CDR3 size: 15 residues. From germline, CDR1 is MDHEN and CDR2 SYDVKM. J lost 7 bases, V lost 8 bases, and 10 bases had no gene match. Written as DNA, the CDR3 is TGTGCCAGCGCCTCCCAAGGGACAGGGGGAAATGAGCAGTTCTTC. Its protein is CASASQGTGGNEQFF.